The 32 T cell receptor beta chains reported below all come from one sample, sequenced in a study of T cells in Graves' hyperthyroidism and ophthalmopathy. Using RNA transcripts as the source, TCR beta CDR3 regions were amplified. During a first-round RT-PCR of the TCR CDR3, the HTBI primer set was used. MiXCR, run by TCRdb on the multiplex PCR reads, gives a single entry per CDR3 protein. The top ten hold approximately 3.9% of the sample, which has fewer than 700,000 distinct CDR3 sequences, 15% to 20% seen once. The sequenced material came from blood. These receptors originate from a woman between 25 and 40 years old with Graves' hyperthyroidism.

A few counts support this clonotype. The chain employs TRBV3-1 and TRBJ1-4, with D maybe TRBD1 (6 bases). Trimming shortened V by 0 bases and J by 8 bases, and 16 bases separated the two germline ends. This CDR3 is built from 16 residues. CDR1 is LGHDT, CDR2 YNNKEL, per germline (reference sequence). As DNA, the CDR3 is TGTGCCAGCAGCCAAGATCAAAGGGGGGCAGGAGAAAAACTGTTTTTT. It encodes CASSQDQRGAGEKLFF.

This clonotype came up many times. The chain combines TRBV9 with TRBJ2-7; D uncertain. V shed 0 bases and J shed 5 bases, with 21 bases lying between them. This CDR3 is built from 17 residues. Germline V CDR1 and CDR2: SGDLS, YYNGEE. The CDR3 is CASSVDLGLWGIHEQYF. The CDR3 region has the DNA TGTGCCAGCAGCGTAGATCTGGGTTTGTGGGGTATCCACGAGCAGTACTTC.

This clonotype was counted ten times or more. The V and J genes are TRBV7-2 and TRBJ2-1; 12 positions match TRBD2. The CDR3 contains 20 residues. Looked up from germline, CDR1 is SGHTA and CDR2 is FQGNSA. Losses at the gene ends were 5 bases for V and 0 bases for J; bases not matched to a gene: 14. This chain's CDR3 is CASSPDRALAGGRSYNEQFF. DNA of the CDR3: TGTGCCAGCAGCCCAGACAGGGCGCTAGCGGGAGGGCGCTCCTACAATGAGCAGTTCTTC.

In this sample, this clonotype turned up a few times. The chain carries TRBV5-1 and TRBJ2-7, with TRBD1 identical over 10 bases. The V and J ends lost 0 bases and 2 bases, in that order; junction bases with no gene match: 5. CDR3 length: 16 amino acids. Looked up from germline, CDR1 is SGHRS and CDR2 is YFSETQ. The CDR3 region has the DNA TGCGCCAGCAGCTTGGCGGGACAGGGGCCTCCCTACGAGCAGTACTTC. This codes for CASSLAGQGPPYEQYF.

The V and J genes are TRBV7-2 and TRBJ2-1; D call uncertain. The CDR3 runs 13 residues. Germline CDR1 is SGHTA and CDR2 is FQGNSA. Deletions cut 5 bases from V and 7 bases from J, with 12 bases between. DNA of the CDR3: TGTGCCAGCAGCCACTTCCAAAGTAATGAGCAGTTCTTC. This sequence encodes CASSHFQSNEQFF.

The chain employs TRBV20-1 and TRBJ2-2, with no clear D. Trimming shortened V by 3 bases and J by 6 bases, and 8 bases separated the two germline ends. The CDR3 is made up of 12 amino acids. Germline CDR1 and CDR2: DFQATT and SNEGSKA (reference sequence). The CDR3 protein is CSASRPPGELFF. In DNA, the CDR3 is TGCAGTGCTAGTAGGCCTCCCGGGGAGCTGTTTTTT.

This clonotype was observed many times. The chain combines TRBV12-3 or TRBV12-4 with TRBJ2-5; D remains unclear. There are 13 residues in the CDR3. Trimming removed 4 bases at V and 0 bases at J, with 6 bases between. The CDR3 loop reads CASSWWDQETQYF. The CDR3, as DNA: TGTGCCAGCAGTTGGTGGGACCAAGAGACCCAGTACTTC.

This clonotype has at least ten counts. CDR3 nucleotides: TGCAGTGCCGACCTGCCCGGGAGGGAGACCCAGTACTTC. Its translation: CSADLPGRETQYF. The chain combines TRBV20-1 with TRBJ2-5; 7 bases map to TRBD2. J gave up 5 bases and V 6 bases, and 9 bases lay outside the gene matches. The CDR3 has 13 residues. The V gene's germline CDR1 is DFQATT and CDR2 SNEGSKA (reference sequence).

The sample holds many counts of this clonotype. The CDR3 is CAWSDGQGYEQYF. CDR3 sequence (DNA): TGTGCCTGGAGTGATGGACAGGGGTACGAGCAGTACTTC. The V and J genes are TRBV30 and TRBJ2-7; 9 positions agree with TRBD1. The CDR3 length is 13 residues. Germline V gene data show CDR1 as GTSNPN and CDR2 as SVGIG (reference sequence). V dropped 1 base and J dropped 4; count of bases not matched to a gene: 2. The variable domain in full, with the rest retrieved from reference TRBV30 and TRBJ2-7, is SQTIHQWPATLVQPVGSPLSLECTVEGTSNPNLYWYRQAAGRGLQLLFYSVGIGQISSEVPQNLSASRPQDRQFILSSKKLLLSDSGFYLCAWSDGQGYEQYFGPGTRLTVT.

This clonotype was seen more than once but under ten times. The chain employs TRBV25-1 and TRBJ2-2; 9 bases map to TRBD2. After removal of 8 bases from V and 4 bases from J, the junction contained 14 bases not matched to a gene. The CDR3 consists of 17 residues. CDR1 MGHDK and CDR2 SYGVNS come from the germline V gene. CDR3 sequence reads: CASARAVAGEGTGELFF. The CDR3 DNA sequence: TGTGCCAGCGCCCGGGCGGTAGCGGGAGAGGGCACCGGGGAGCTGTTTTTT.

There are many counts of this clonotype. The chain couples TRBV12-3 or TRBV12-4 to TRBJ2-3; D unresolved. The CDR3 runs 14 residues. V lost 2 bases and J 2 bases, leaving 8 bases between the germline ends. CDR3 nucleotide sequence: TGTGCCAGCAGTTTATTCGGATTCACAGATACGCAGTATTTT. Encoded protein: CASSLFGFTDTQYF.

This clonotype was seen only a few times. This may come from a read error, since a much larger clone is one base off. The J gene is TRBJ2-3, the V gene TRBV20-1; TRBD2 agrees at 8 bases. Losses at the gene ends were 1 base for V and 4 bases for J; bases not matched to a gene: 7. This CDR3 is 15 amino acids long. Germline CDR1 and CDR2: DFQATT and SNEGSKA (reference sequence). CDR3 bases: TGCAGTGCTAGAGGGCCAGCGGGAGCAGCAGATACGCAGTATTTT. Translating gives CSARGPAGAADTQYF.

In its sample, this clonotype was seen a few times. The CDR3 DNA follows: TGTGCCAGCAGGTCAACAGGGAGGTACAATGAGCAGTTCTTC. Translated, it gives CASRSTGRYNEQFF. This chain links TRBV3-1 with TRBJ2-1; tentatively, D is TRBD1 or TRBD2 (6 bases each). Trimming removed 6 bases at V and 4 bases at J, with 13 bases between. Germline V gene lookup returns CDR1 LGHDT and CDR2 YNNKEL (reference sequence). This CDR3 has 14 residues.

The rearrangement links TRBV9 to TRBJ1-1, with a weak D call TRBD1 (6 bases). The CDR3 loop spans 15 amino acids. CDR1 SGDLS and CDR2 YYNGEE come from the germline V gene. V was shortened by 6 bases and J by 0 bases, with 15 bases between the two germline ends. The CDR3 DNA reads TGTGCCAGCACCAGGACAGACGTAATGAACACTGAAGCTTTCTTT. As protein: CASTRTDVMNTEAFF.

This clonotype has ten or more counts. The V gene is TRBV2, the J gene TRBJ1-1; a weak D match, TRBD1 (6 bases). The germline V gene has CDR1 SNHLY and CDR2 FYNNEI. This CDR3 spans 14 amino acids. V lost 4 bases, J lost 3 bases, and 12 bases lay in between. The DNA for the CDR3 is TGTGCCAGCAGTGGACGAACAGGGCACACTGAAGCTTTCTTT. Encoded protein: CASSGRTGHTEAFF. Full variable domain (rest looked up from reference TRBV2 and TRBJ1-1): EPEVTQTPSHQVTQMGQEVILRCVPISNHLYFYWYRQILGQKVEFLVSFYNNEISEKSEIFDDQFSVERPDGSNFTLKIRSTKLEDSAMYFCASSGRTGHTEAFFGQGTRLTVV.

This clonotype was recorded at least ten times. The V and J genes are TRBV7-2 and TRBJ2-1, with TRBD2 as a possible D gene (6 bases). Trimming pared 7 bases from V and 3 bases from J, leaving 13 bases between. CDR3 length: 14 amino acids. From germline, CDR1 is SGHTA and CDR2 FQGNSA. CDR3 nucleotide sequence: TGTGCCAGCAAGGAGGGCCTCAACTACAATGAGCAGTTCTTC. Encoded protein: CASKEGLNYNEQFF.

In this sample, this clonotype turned up many times. The gene calls are TRBV7-8 and TRBJ2-7, with D hard to call. CDR1 and CDR2 (germline): SGHVS, FQNEAQ. The CDR3 contains 13 residues. V lost 2 bases to trimming and J lost 3 bases, with 8 bases between them. This CDR3 reads CASSLSMGYEQYF. CDR3 in DNA: TGTGCCAGCAGCTTATCTATGGGCTACGAGCAGTACTTC.

This clonotype was found many times. The rearrangement links TRBV28 to TRBJ2-7, with D uncertain. This CDR3 has 15 amino acids. Germline CDR1 is MDHEN and CDR2 is SYDVKM. V was cut by 7 bases and J by 0 bases, with 16 bases left in between. The CDR3 DNA reads TGTGCCAGCAATCAGCCTCTTGGATCCTCCTACGAGCAGTACTTC. The encoded protein is CASNQPLGSSYEQYF.

The chain couples TRBV7-8 to TRBJ1-1; D is possibly TRBD1 (6 bases). Germline CDR1 and CDR2: SGHVS and FQNEAQ. V shed 5 bases and J shed 6 bases, with 22 bases lying between them. The CDR3 spans 16 residues. For the CDR3, the DNA is TGTGCCAGCAGCCAAAATAGCCGCACAGGGAGCGCTGAAGCTTTCTTT. Translation: CASSQNSRTGSAEAFF.

This clonotype has only one observation. This likely comes from a read error, as the CDR3 has no conserved phenylalanine or tryptophan at its end. DNA for the CDR3: TGCGCCAGCAGCTTGGCCCCTGGACAGGGCGCCCCTCAAGAGACCCAGTACCTC. It is translated as CASSLAPGQGAPQETQYL. The chain couples TRBV5-1 to TRBJ2-5, with 8 bases matching TRBD1. The CDR3 runs 18 residues. Trimming removed 0 bases from V and 2 bases from J; junction bases left unmatched: 12. The V gene's germline CDR1 is SGHRS and CDR2 YFSETQ.

The rearrangement joins TRBV2 to TRBJ2-1, with 8 bases matching TRBD2. CDR1 SNHLY and CDR2 FYNNEI come from the germline V gene. Trimming took 6 bases from V and 7 from J; bases not matched to a gene: 5. The CDR3 covers 13 residues. The CDR3 nucleotides are TGTGCCAGCAGAGCGGGAGTGGAGAATGAGCAGTTCTTC. Translated, it gives CASRAGVENEQFF.

This clonotype was observed many times. The rearrangement links TRBV2 to TRBJ2-7; no definite D call. Germline V lookup: CDR1 SNHLY, CDR2 FYNNEI. Deletions cut 4 bases from V and 3 bases from J, with 7 bases between. The CDR3 is made up of 12 amino acids. CDR3 residues: CASSGSIYEQYF. CDR3 sequence (DNA): TGTGCCAGCAGTGGGTCCATCTACGAGCAGTACTTC.

This clonotype was seen a few times. V is TRBV18 and J is TRBJ1-4, with 7 bases lining up with TRBD1. The germline gives CDR1 KGHSH, CDR2 LQKENI. V was pared by 6 bases and J by 6 bases, with 7 bases of the junction left unmatched. The CDR3 is made up of 14 amino acids. The DNA of the CDR3 is TGTGCCAGCTCGCGACAGGGCGGGTATGAAAAACTGTTTTTT. Translating gives CASSRQGGYEKLFF. Filled out from reference TRBV18 and TRBJ1-4, the complete variable domain reads NAGVMQNPRHLVRRRGQEARLRCSPMKGHSHVYWYRQLPEEGLKFMVYLQKENIIDESGMPKERFSAEFPKEGPSILRIQQVVRGDSAAYFCASSRQGGYEKLFFGSGTQLSVL.

Ten or more counts support this clonotype. J is TRBJ2-7 and V is TRBV27, with TRBD1 matching over 8 bases. Germline V gene data show CDR1 as MNHEY and CDR2 as SMNVEV (reference sequence). V shed 5 bases, J shed 6 bases, and the junction held 12 bases outside the gene matches. This CDR3 region has 15 residues. Here the CDR3 reads CASSPSRTGLGEQYF. CDR3 coding DNA: TGTGCCAGCAGTCCCTCCAGGACAGGGTTGGGCGAGCAGTACTTC.

The J gene is TRBJ2-2, the V gene TRBV19; TRBD1 matches 7 bases. Per germline, CDR1 LNHDA and CDR2 SQIVND (reference sequence). The CDR3 is made up of 16 amino acids. After removal of 5 bases from V and 3 bases from J, the junction contained 9 bases not matched to a gene. This CDR3 is CASSPRQGWDTGELFF. The DNA for the CDR3 is TGTGCCAGTAGTCCCCGACAGGGATGGGACACCGGGGAGCTGTTTTTT.

In this sample, this clonotype turned up many times. CDR3 in DNA: TGTGCCAGCAGCCCGACGTACTCGAGCTCCTACGAGCAGTACTTC. This sequence encodes CASSPTYSSSYEQYF. The chain links TRBV7-2 to TRBJ2-7, with no clear D. CDR1 and CDR2 (germline): SGHTA, FQGNSA. The germline V and J ends were trimmed by 5 bases and 0 bases, with 14 bases remaining between them. This CDR3 spans 15 amino acids.

The V and J genes are TRBV28 and TRBJ2-1; TRBD1 matches at 7 bases. There are 15 residues in the CDR3. Germline V gives CDR1 MDHEN, CDR2 SYDVKM. V dropped 6 bases and J dropped 6; count of bases not matched to a gene: 11. CDR3 region: CASRAPLTGLNEQFF. The CDR3, as DNA: TGTGCCAGCAGAGCCCCACTGACAGGGCTCAATGAGCAGTTCTTC.

The genes are TRBV3-1 and TRBJ1-2, with TRBD1 matching 8 bases. V gave up 10 bases and J gave up 5 bases; unmatched junction bases: 6. CDR3 size: 12 residues. CDR1 is LGHDT, CDR2 YNNKEL, per germline (reference sequence). As DNA, the CDR3 is TGTGCCACTTCGACAGGGGATTATGGCTACACCTTC. Translation: CATSTGDYGYTF.

This clonotype was picked up many times. This chain joins TRBV5-1 and TRBJ2-3; a weak D match, TRBD2 (6 bases). The length of the CDR3 is 13 residues. Trimming took off 4 bases at V and 1 base at J, with 7 bases between the two ends. CDR1 and CDR2 (germline): SGHRS, YFSETQ. The CDR3 coding sequence is TGCGCCAGCAGCGTAGCGGGCACAGATACGCAGTATTTT. It codes for CASSVAGTDTQYF.

The chain combines TRBV10-1 with TRBJ2-1; 8 bases map to TRBD1. V was clipped by 6 bases and J by 5 bases; unmatched bases: 12. This CDR3 comprises 16 residues. Germline V gives CDR1 WNHNN, CDR2 SYGVQD (reference sequence). CDR3 nucleotides: TGCGCCAGCAGCCAGGAATTGACAGGGGCAGACAATGAGCAGTTCTTC. Its translation is CASSQELTGADNEQFF.

The chain couples TRBV5-5 to TRBJ2-2, with unresolved D. The CDR3 covers 14 residues. The germline V gene encodes CDR1 SGHKS and CDR2 YYEKEE (reference sequence). Trimming left V 0 bases short and J 10 bases short, with 13 bases between. The CDR3 loop is CASSLALGPTELFF. The CDR3 nucleotides read TGTGCCAGCAGCTTGGCCCTAGGACCCACGGAGCTGTTTTTT.

This clonotype was counted ten times or more. The rearrangement links TRBV5-1 to TRBJ1-1, with 7 bases fitting TRBD1. Germline V gives CDR1 SGHRS, CDR2 YFSETQ. The CDR3 consists of 15 residues. The V segment lost 3 bases and the J segment 1 base; nucleotides outside the gene matches: 6. CDR3 nucleotides: TGCGCCAGCAGCTCCCAGGGGGACTCGAACACTGAAGCTTTCTTT. Translating it yields CASSSQGDSNTEAFF.